This T cell receptor beta chain was recorded in a study of blood T cell repertoires in COVID-19 (dated by TCRdb to the early 2020s). About the study as a whole: The collaborator samples originated in the United States, Italy and Spain and spanned the acute and convalescent phases of COVID-19. The sample metadata nearly always contained a de-identified subject ID, COVID-19 status, age in years and sex. Deeply sampled blood TCRbeta repertoires from subjects exposed to, actively infected with, or recovered from COVID-19 were included in the dataset. Where available, HLA class I and class II types were taken from metadata supplied by the sample provider and were not determined by assay-based typing. The repertoires were released in a freely available public database meant as a resource for research on the immune response to SARS-CoV-2. The samples were drawn from two sources: the first 160 participants of the ongoing ImmuneRACE study, and over 950 subjects contributed by 6 global collaborators. The prospective study material was composed of cDNA or gDNA derived from T cells, B-cell-depleted T cells, or PBMCs. Broad study findings and their caveats: How much clinical and demographic metadata was included differed by source and by participant, and the metadata was provided uncurated.

This clone was found a few times. No cognate antigen has been identified for it. There are no base qualities to consult, and no much larger clone falls within one base. The immunoSEQ Assay, a bias-controlled multiplex PCR, was used to amplify TCRbeta CDR3 regions from genomic DNA. The paper's processing steps were these. The number of nucleated cells in each sample was estimated from the amplification of reference gene primers within the assay. Sequence reads were collapsed and filtered to measure the absolute abundance of every unique TCRbeta CDR3 rearrangement. For each sample, productive Simpson clonality was calculated by taking the square root of Simpson's diversity index across productive rearrangements. The immuneACCESS repertoire file appears here via TCRdb, limited to in-frame rearrangements. These files lack a portion of the clones; in checked studies, under half of the deficit traces to unresolved V genes, and the cause of the others is not known. V and J calls and clone size come straight from that table; D and trimming were deduced from the DNA. The sample data list 200,000 or so clones, and about three quarters of these were observed just once. Less than 7% of the sample lies in the top ten.

Whole blood was collected in K2EDTA tubes by collaborating institutions according to the institutions' own protocols. Collaborator samples were shipped for TCRbeta analysis as frozen whole blood, isolated PBMCs, or DNA extracted from either sample type. From its cysteine to its phenylalanine, the CDR3 spans 14 amino acids. The DNA shown is the 42-base CDR3, in frame from base 1. Germline trimming amounts to 4 bases on V and 6 bases on J, with 9 as the count of junction bases outside the gene matches. The germline V gene encodes CDR1 MNHEY and CDR2 SVGAGI. This receptor was taken from a woman aged 70-85 years with acute or convalescent COVID-19. The chain was built from TRBV6-5 and TRBJ2-7; the junction holds 7 bases that match TRBD2. The sequencing sample was made of peripheral blood. The nucleotide sequence is given as TGTGCCAGCAGTTCCCAGGGAGGGCCAAGCGAGCAGTACTTC. This sequence encodes CASSSQGGPSEQYF.